This is a list of T cell receptor beta chains from one sample in a study of cytomegalovirus exposure and HLA in healthy donors. Repertoires were generated with immunoSEQ multiplex PCR, while TCRdb's copy carries only in-frame clones and drops some. The sample has fewer than 110,000 clones; around 76% are singletons. Sequencing used PBMCs. The receptors come from a man aged 25 to 40 in good health and CMV-seropositive. Both conserved end residues are part of each CDR3. The order of the fields is CDR3 DNA, CDR3 protein, D gene, clone size, V gene, J gene. A D gene is named only where the DNA matches it firmly. Clone size is stated in some rows and not others, as once, few, many or a class when expanded.

CDR3nt: TGTGCCAGCAGCTTAGACCTCCTGTTCGGAAACACCATATATTTT
CDR3aa: CASSLDLLFGNTIYF
d_gene: -
abundance: -
v_gene: TRBV11-3
j_gene: TRBJ1-3

CDR3nt: TGTGCCAGCAGTTACGGGACAGGGGGCTCCTACGAGCAGTACTTC
CDR3aa: CASSYGTGGSYEQYF
d_gene: TRBD1
abundance: -
v_gene: TRBV6-5
j_gene: TRBJ2-7

CDR3nt: TGTGCCACCAGCAGAGACGTCGTAGTACTCACCGGGGAGCTGTTTTTT
CDR3aa: CATSRDVVVLTGELFF
d_gene: -
abundance: few
v_gene: TRBV15
j_gene: TRBJ2-2

CDR3nt: TGCGCCAGCAGCTTACAACAGGGGCCCCCCTACGAGCAGTACTTC
CDR3aa: CASSLQQGPPYEQYF
d_gene: TRBD1
abundance: once
v_gene: TRBV5-1
j_gene: TRBJ2-7

CDR3nt: TGTGCCAGCAGCTTAGCCCCATCTTTTAACAGGGGGCCTGTGCAATCAGCCCCAGCATTT
CDR3aa: CASSLAPSFNRGPVQSAPAF
d_gene: TRBD1
abundance: few
v_gene: TRBV7-7
j_gene: TRBJ1-5

CDR3nt: TGTGCCAGTAGCTTCTCGACAGGACCTGAAAACACCATATATTTT
CDR3aa: CASSFSTGPENTIYF
d_gene: -
abundance: -
v_gene: TRBV19
j_gene: TRBJ1-3

CDR3nt: TGTGCCAGCAGCGGACAGGCCATGAACACTGAAGCTTTCTTT
CDR3aa: CASSGQAMNTEAFF
d_gene: TRBD1
abundance: -
v_gene: TRBV6-1
j_gene: TRBJ1-1

CDR3nt: TGCAGCGTTTCGGCGACAGATTACGAGCAGTACTTC
CDR3aa: CSVSATDYEQYF
d_gene: -
abundance: -
v_gene: TRBV29-1
j_gene: TRBJ2-7

CDR3nt: TGCAGCGATCGGACCCCGGGGGGCACAGATACGCAGTATTTT
CDR3aa: CSDRTPGGTDTQYF
d_gene: -
abundance: -
v_gene: TRBV29-1
j_gene: TRBJ2-3

CDR3nt: TGTGCCAGTAGTATGAGGGGGACAGGTGAAGCTTTCTTT
CDR3aa: CASSMRGTGEAFF
d_gene: TRBD1
abundance: -
v_gene: TRBV19
j_gene: TRBJ1-1

CDR3nt: TGTGCCAGCAGTTACCACAGGGATCGCGAAAATTCACCCCTCCACTTT
CDR3aa: CASSYHRDRENSPLHF
d_gene: -
abundance: -
v_gene: TRBV6-5
j_gene: TRBJ1-6

CDR3nt: TGTGCCAGTAGTATCTTTGGCGGGGCCCTGACAGAGACCCAGTACTTC
CDR3aa: CASSIFGGALTETQYF
d_gene: -
abundance: few
v_gene: TRBV19
j_gene: TRBJ2-5

CDR3nt: TGTGCCAGTACCGCCGGGACTTTTTACGAGCAGTACTTC
CDR3aa: CASTAGTFYEQYF
d_gene: -
abundance: -
v_gene: TRBV19
j_gene: TRBJ2-7

CDR3nt: TGTGCCAGCAGCCGTACTACTCGGCTGTTCTTC
CDR3aa: CASSRTTRLFF
d_gene: -
abundance: -
v_gene: TRBV7-2
j_gene: TRBJ2-1

CDR3nt: TGTGCCAGCAGTTACACTAGCGGGGGCCAGCGAGAGACCCAGTACTTC
CDR3aa: CASSYTSGGQRETQYF
d_gene: TRBD2
abundance: -
v_gene: TRBV6-5
j_gene: TRBJ2-5

CDR3nt: TGTGCCAGCAGCGAACAGGGTAGGAGCAATCAGCCCCAGCATTTT
CDR3aa: CASSEQGRSNQPQHF
d_gene: -
abundance: few
v_gene: TRBV2
j_gene: TRBJ1-5

CDR3nt: TGTGCCAGCAGCTTAGGATTCGTCGAGCCACCGAACACTGAAGCTTTCTTT
CDR3aa: CASSLGFVEPPNTEAFF
d_gene: -
abundance: -
v_gene: TRBV7-9
j_gene: TRBJ1-1

CDR3nt: TGCGCCAGCAGCTTGGCAGGGCGAGACTACGAGCAGTACTTC
CDR3aa: CASSLAGRDYEQYF
d_gene: -
abundance: -
v_gene: TRBV5-1
j_gene: TRBJ2-7

CDR3nt: TGTGCCAGCAGTAAATATTCCTTCGGGATCTACGAGCAGTACTTC
CDR3aa: CASSKYSFGIYEQYF
d_gene: -
abundance: -
v_gene: TRBV6-5
j_gene: TRBJ2-7

CDR3nt: TGTGCCAGCAGTCCCCGTTGGGGAGTAGAGACCCAGTACTTC
CDR3aa: CASSPRWGVETQYF
d_gene: -
abundance: few
v_gene: TRBV6-5
j_gene: TRBJ2-5

CDR3nt: TGTGCCAGTCGACAGGGGGATCAGCCCCAGCATTTT
CDR3aa: CASRQGDQPQHF
d_gene: TRBD1
abundance: -
v_gene: TRBV6-5
j_gene: TRBJ1-5

CDR3nt: TGTGCCAGCAGCCAGATTATGGCAGGGAGGCCCTACGAGCAGTACTTC
CDR3aa: CASSQIMAGRPYEQYF
d_gene: -
abundance: -
v_gene: TRBV7-8
j_gene: TRBJ2-7

CDR3nt: TGTGCCAGCAGTGAGGACAGGATTAATGAGCAGTTCTTC
CDR3aa: CASSEDRINEQFF
d_gene: TRBD1
abundance: -
v_gene: TRBV2
j_gene: TRBJ2-1

CDR3nt: TGTGCCAGCAGGATTAGACAGGGGGCGCGGGAGACCCAGTACTTC
CDR3aa: CASRIRQGARETQYF
d_gene: TRBD1
abundance: -
v_gene: TRBV2
j_gene: TRBJ2-5

CDR3nt: TGTGCCACCAGCAGAGATTGGCTGCCTGGCGAGACCCAGTACTTC
CDR3aa: CATSRDWLPGETQYF
d_gene: -
abundance: -
v_gene: TRBV15
j_gene: TRBJ2-5

CDR3nt: TGTGCTAGTGGTTTGGTACGTAATAGCTTGGAGCAGTACTTC
CDR3aa: CASGLVRNSLEQYF
d_gene: -
abundance: -
v_gene: TRBV12-5
j_gene: TRBJ2-7

CDR3nt: TGTTCCAGCAGCTACCGACAGGGATTACTCGACGAGCAGTACTTC
CDR3aa: CSSSYRQGLLDEQYF
d_gene: TRBD1
abundance: -
v_gene: TRBV7-9
j_gene: TRBJ2-7

CDR3nt: TGTGCCAGCAGCCGGACAGGGTATGGCTACACCTTC
CDR3aa: CASSRTGYGYTF
d_gene: TRBD1
abundance: -
v_gene: TRBV5-8
j_gene: TRBJ1-2

CDR3nt: TGTGCCTGGAAACTGTCGAACACTGAAGCTTTCTTT
CDR3aa: CAWKLSNTEAFF
d_gene: -
abundance: once
v_gene: TRBV30
j_gene: TRBJ1-1

CDR3nt: TGTGCCAGCAGTTCCGGACATGTAGGGGCCAACGTCCTGACTTTC
CDR3aa: CASSSGHVGANVLTF
d_gene: -
abundance: -
v_gene: TRBV6-5
j_gene: TRBJ2-6

CDR3nt: TGTGCCAGCAGCTTTTTGAGGACAGATACGCAGTATTTT
CDR3aa: CASSFLRTDTQYF
d_gene: -
abundance: -
v_gene: TRBV5-4
j_gene: TRBJ2-3

CDR3nt: TGTGCCAGCAGCCTTTTCGGGGGAGGGGATGAGCAGTTCTTC
CDR3aa: CASSLFGGGDEQFF
d_gene: TRBD2
abundance: -
v_gene: TRBV5-4
j_gene: TRBJ2-1

CDR3nt: TGCGCCAGCAGCCCGCGACAGGGGGCTGCCACAGATACGCAGTATTTT
CDR3aa: CASSPRQGAATDTQYF
d_gene: TRBD1
abundance: -
v_gene: TRBV5-1
j_gene: TRBJ2-3

CDR3nt: TGTGCCAGCAGTTACGGGGAGATTTCAGATACGCAGTATTTT
CDR3aa: CASSYGEISDTQYF
d_gene: -
abundance: -
v_gene: TRBV6-5
j_gene: TRBJ2-3

CDR3nt: TGTGCCAGCAGCACGGGACTAGCGTCGCCTGGGTACTTC
CDR3aa: CASSTGLASPGYF
d_gene: TRBD2
abundance: -
v_gene: TRBV11-2
j_gene: TRBJ2-7

CDR3nt: TGTGCCAGCAGCCCTCGGACTAGCGGGGGCGGTACGCAGTATTTT
CDR3aa: CASSPRTSGGGTQYF
d_gene: TRBD2
abundance: few
v_gene: TRBV11-3
j_gene: TRBJ2-3

CDR3nt: TGCAGTGCTAGAGACCTCAATGAGCAGTTCTTC
CDR3aa: CSARDLNEQFF
d_gene: -
abundance: -
v_gene: TRBV20-1
j_gene: TRBJ2-1

CDR3nt: TGTGCCAGCAGTGAAGAGGTGGGGGCGGCCGGGGAGCTGTTTTTT
CDR3aa: CASSEEVGAAGELFF
d_gene: -
abundance: medium-sized
v_gene: TRBV6-1
j_gene: TRBJ2-2

CDR3nt: TGCGCCAGCAGCTTTAATAGCGGGGGACAAGAGACCCAGTACTTC
CDR3aa: CASSFNSGGQETQYF
d_gene: TRBD2
abundance: -
v_gene: TRBV5-1
j_gene: TRBJ2-5

CDR3nt: TGTGCCAGCAGCCTTTCCTCCTACAATGAGCAGTTCTTC
CDR3aa: CASSLSSYNEQFF
d_gene: -
abundance: -
v_gene: TRBV7-2
j_gene: TRBJ2-1

CDR3nt: TGTGCCAGCTCACCACGGTCCGGTGAAAAACTGTTTTTT
CDR3aa: CASSPRSGEKLFF
d_gene: -
abundance: -
v_gene: TRBV18
j_gene: TRBJ1-4

CDR3nt: TGTGCCAGTTCAGGGCAAACTGCTGGAAACACCATATATTTT
CDR3aa: CASSGQTAGNTIYF
d_gene: -
abundance: -
v_gene: TRBV19
j_gene: TRBJ1-3